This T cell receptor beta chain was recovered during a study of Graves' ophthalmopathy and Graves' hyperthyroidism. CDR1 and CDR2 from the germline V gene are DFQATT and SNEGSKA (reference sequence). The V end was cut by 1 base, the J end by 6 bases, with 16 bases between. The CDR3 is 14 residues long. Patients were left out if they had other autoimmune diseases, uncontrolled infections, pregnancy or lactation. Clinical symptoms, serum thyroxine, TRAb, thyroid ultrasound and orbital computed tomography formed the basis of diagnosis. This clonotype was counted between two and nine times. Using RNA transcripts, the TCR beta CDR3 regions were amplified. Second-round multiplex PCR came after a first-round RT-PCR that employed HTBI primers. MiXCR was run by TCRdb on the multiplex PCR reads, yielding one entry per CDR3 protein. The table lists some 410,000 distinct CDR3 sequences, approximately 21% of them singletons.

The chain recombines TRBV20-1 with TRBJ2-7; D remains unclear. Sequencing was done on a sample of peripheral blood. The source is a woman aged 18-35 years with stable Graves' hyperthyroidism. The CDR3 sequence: CSARAGLTLGEQYF. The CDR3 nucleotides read TGCAGTGCTAGAGCGGGCTTGACGTTGGGCGAGCAGTACTTC.